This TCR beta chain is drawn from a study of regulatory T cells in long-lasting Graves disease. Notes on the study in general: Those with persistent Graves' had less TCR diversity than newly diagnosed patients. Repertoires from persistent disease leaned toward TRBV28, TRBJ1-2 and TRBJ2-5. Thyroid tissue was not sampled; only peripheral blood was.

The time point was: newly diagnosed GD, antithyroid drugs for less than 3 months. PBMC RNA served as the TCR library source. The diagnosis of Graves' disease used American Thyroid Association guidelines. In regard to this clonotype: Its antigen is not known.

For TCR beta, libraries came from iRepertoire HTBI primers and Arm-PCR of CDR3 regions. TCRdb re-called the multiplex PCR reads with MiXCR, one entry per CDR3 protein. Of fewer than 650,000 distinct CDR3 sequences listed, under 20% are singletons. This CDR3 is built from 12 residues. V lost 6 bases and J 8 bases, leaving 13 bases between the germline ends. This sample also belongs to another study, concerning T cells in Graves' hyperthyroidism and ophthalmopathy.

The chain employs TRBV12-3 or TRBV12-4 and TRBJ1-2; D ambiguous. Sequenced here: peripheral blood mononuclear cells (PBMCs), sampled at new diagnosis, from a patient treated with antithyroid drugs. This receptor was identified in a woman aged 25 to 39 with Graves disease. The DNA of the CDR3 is TGTGCCAGCAGGAGCTGGGGAGAGGGCTACACCTTC. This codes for CASRSWGEGYTF.